This entry features one T cell receptor (delta chain) sequence. Its antigen remains unknown. This record belongs to a study of Vδ1+ human thymocytes. Purity of the sorted Vdelta1+ thymocytes ranged from about 96% to 99.6%. Sequences come from RNA converted to cDNA by reverse transcription. CDR3 amplicons came from multiplex PCR with pooled V-gene forward and constant-region reverse primers. TCRdb re-processed the multiplex PCR reads via CATT. This sample yields about 58,000 delta-chain clones, of which about 14% are seen a single time; 0.3% to 0.5% belongs to the top ten. Study results and caveats: Thymic TRG and TRD repertoires appeared highly polyclonal.

The CDR3 has 21 residues. V lost 0 bases and J lost 1; bases outside the gene matches: 15. Germline CDR1 reads TSWWSYY; CDR2 reads QGS. This clonotype was sampled from a girl in the first two years of life who had congenital heart surgery. Sequences were obtained from Vdelta1+ gamma-delta thymocytes from the thymus. As to subset: FACS-sorted CD3+ TCRalphabeta- TCRVdelta1+ TCRVdelta2- thymocytes. The V call is TRDV1, the J call TRDJ1; 12 nucleotides agree with TRDD3. The DNA for the CDR3 is TGTGCTCTTGGGGAACTCCTTCCTACTAAACTGGGGGATACCTTCACCGATAAACTCATCTTT. This sequence encodes CALGELLPTKLGDTFTDKLIF.